A selection of T cell receptor beta chains follows, all from one sample in a study of graft-versus-host responses after intestinal transplantation. The table came from immunoSEQ multiplex PCR; TCRdb's copy has only in-frame clones and leaves some out. The table records approximately 97,000 clones, 80% to 95% of them present only once. These receptors are not linked to any known antigen. This material consisted of unstimulated CD8+ T cells sorted from spleen or lymph node cells, taken before transplant. The source of these receptors is a human donor who was the organ donor for an intestinal transplant. Each CDR3 is given with its conserved first and last residue.

TRBJ2-7 TRBV7-9 12 CASGTATYEQYF
TRBJ1-1 TRBV5-1 14 CASSHGEGDTEAFF
TRBJ2-7 TRBV28 16 CASSLKIRDRAYEQYF
TRBJ2-1 TRBV29-1 14 CSVDGLAVYNEQFF
TRBJ1-6 TRBV30 15 CAWSPVWGVKSPLHF
TRBJ2-7 TRBV5-4 13 CASSLGTGYEQYF
TRBJ2-1 TRBV4-1 15 CASSQSPTSYNEQFF
TRBJ2-3 TRBV7-3 13 CASSYLAGDTQYF
TRBJ2-2 TRBV2 13 CASSELGGRELFF
TRBJ1-2 TRBV30 16 CAWSEDFTQGAFGYTF
TRBJ2-1 TRBV15 13 CATRGTGDNEQFF
TRBJ2-2 TRBV27 18 CASSLVPSDYANTGELFF
TRBJ1-3 TRBV28 18 CASSPPAGAISARNTIYF
TRBJ1-1 TRBV10-3 12 CAIRQANTEAFF
TRBJ2-5 TRBV14 15 CASSHENSGQETQYF
TRBJ2-6 TRBV7-9 15 CASSRHGWRANVLTF
TRBJ1-1 TRBV19 14 CASSQVPGNTEAFF
TRBJ2-1 TRBV11-2 17 CASSLAPLDRSYNEQFF
TRBJ1-1 TRBV7-3 14 CASSLREGLTEAFF
TRBJ2-1 TRBV30 16 CAWINVPSGRDNEQFF
TRBJ2-3 TRBV5-8 11 CAHRRFDTQYF
TRBJ2-7 TRBV4-1 15 CASSQDIAGHYEQYF
TRBJ2-7 TRBV2 13 CASSGTGMDEQYF
TRBJ2-7 TRBV30 14 CAWTGGQLSYEQYF
TRBJ2-1 TRBV30 16 CAWSVLGAGGYNEQFF
TRBJ2-7 TRBV19 15 CASSIFGTGSYEQYF
TRBJ2-5 TRBV19 16 CASSTGQGGFGETQYF
TRBJ2-7 TRBV13 11 CASSHKYEQYF
TRBJ1-3 TRBV13 14 CASSLGQAGNTIYF